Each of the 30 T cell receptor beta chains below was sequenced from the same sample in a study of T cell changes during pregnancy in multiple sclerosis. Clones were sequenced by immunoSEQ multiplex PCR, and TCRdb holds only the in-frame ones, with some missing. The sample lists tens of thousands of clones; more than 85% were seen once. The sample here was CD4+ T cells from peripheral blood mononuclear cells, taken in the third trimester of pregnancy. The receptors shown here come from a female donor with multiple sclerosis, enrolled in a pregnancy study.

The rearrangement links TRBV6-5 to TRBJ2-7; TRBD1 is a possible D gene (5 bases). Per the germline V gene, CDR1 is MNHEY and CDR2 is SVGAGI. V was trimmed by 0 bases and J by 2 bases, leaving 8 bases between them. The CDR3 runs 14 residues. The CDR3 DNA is TGTGCCAGCAGTTACTCCGCAGGGACCTACGAGCAGTACTTC. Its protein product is CASSYSAGTYEQYF.

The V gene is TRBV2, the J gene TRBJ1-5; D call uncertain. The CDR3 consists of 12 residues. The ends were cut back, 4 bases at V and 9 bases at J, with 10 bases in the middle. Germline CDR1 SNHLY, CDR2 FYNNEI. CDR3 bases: TGTGCCAGCAGTGGGGCCCCCGGGCCCCAGCATTTT. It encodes CASSGAPGPQHF.

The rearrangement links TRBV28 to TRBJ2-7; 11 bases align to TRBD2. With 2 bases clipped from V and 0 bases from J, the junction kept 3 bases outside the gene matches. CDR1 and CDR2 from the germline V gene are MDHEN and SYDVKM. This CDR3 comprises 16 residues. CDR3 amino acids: CASSLGTSGSSYEQYF. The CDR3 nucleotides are TGTGCCAGCAGTTTAGGGACTAGCGGTAGCTCCTACGAGCAGTACTTC.

CDR3 coding DNA: TGTGCCAGCAGCGTAGCGGCGCAGGGGGCGCCGAATGGCTACACCTTC. Translating gives CASSVAAQGAPNGYTF. This chain connects TRBV9 to TRBJ1-2, with 8 bases fitting TRBD1. V dropped 0 bases and J dropped 6; count of bases not matched to a gene: 10. The CDR3 has 16 amino acids. The germline V gene encodes CDR1 SGDLS and CDR2 YYNGEE.

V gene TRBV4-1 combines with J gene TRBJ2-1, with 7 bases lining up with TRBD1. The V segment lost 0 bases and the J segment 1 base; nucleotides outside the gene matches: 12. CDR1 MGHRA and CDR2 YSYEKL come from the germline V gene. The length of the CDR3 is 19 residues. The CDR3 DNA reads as TGCGCCAGCAGCCAAGAAAGGGGTGGAGCAGGGGGATCCTACAATGAGCAGTTCTTC. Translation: CASSQERGGAGGSYNEQFF.

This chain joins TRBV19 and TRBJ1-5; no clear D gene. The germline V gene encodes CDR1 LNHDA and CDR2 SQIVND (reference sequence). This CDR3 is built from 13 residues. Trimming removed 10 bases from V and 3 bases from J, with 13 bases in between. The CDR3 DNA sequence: TGTGCCACCGAGAGGGTCCCCAATCAGCCCCAGCATTTT. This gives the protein CATERVPNQPQHF. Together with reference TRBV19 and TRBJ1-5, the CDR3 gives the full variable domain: DGGITQSPKYLFRKEGQNVTLSCEQNLNHDAMYWYRQDPGQGLRLIYYSQIVNDFQKGDIAEGYSVSREKKESFPLTVTSAQKNPTAFYLCATERVPNQPQHFGDGTRLSIL.

CDR3 sequence: CASSQEATGQIYTDTQYF. Written as DNA, the CDR3 is TGTGCCAGCAGCCAAGAGGCGACGGGACAAATATACACAGATACGCAGTATTTT. The V and J genes are TRBV4-2 and TRBJ2-3; tentative D call: TRBD1 (6 bases). Germline-derived CDR1 and CDR2 are LGHNA and YNFKEQ. The CDR3 consists of 18 residues. V was cut by 0 bases and J by 2 bases, with 18 bases left in between.

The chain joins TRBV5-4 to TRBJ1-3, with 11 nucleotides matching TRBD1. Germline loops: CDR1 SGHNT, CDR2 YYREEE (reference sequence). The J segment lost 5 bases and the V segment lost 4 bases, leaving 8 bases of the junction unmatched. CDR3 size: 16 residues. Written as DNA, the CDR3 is TGTGCCAGCAGCAAAAGGACAGGGGGCGATAGAAACACCATATATTTT. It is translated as CASSKRTGGDRNTIYF. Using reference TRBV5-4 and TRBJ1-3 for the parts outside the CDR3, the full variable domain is ETGVTQSPTHLIKTRGQQVTLRCSSQSGHNTVSWYQQALGQGPQFIFQYYREEENGRGNFPPRFSGLQFPNYSSELNVNALELDDSALYLCASSKRTGGDRNTIYFGEGSWLTVV.

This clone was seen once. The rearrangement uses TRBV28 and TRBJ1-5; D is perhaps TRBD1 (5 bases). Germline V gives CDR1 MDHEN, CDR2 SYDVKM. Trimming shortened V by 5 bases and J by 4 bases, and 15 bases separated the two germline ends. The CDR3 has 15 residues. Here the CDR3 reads CASSPGGLGNQPQHF. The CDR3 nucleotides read TGTGCCAGCAGTCCCGGGGGTTTAGGTAATCAGCCCCAGCATTTT.

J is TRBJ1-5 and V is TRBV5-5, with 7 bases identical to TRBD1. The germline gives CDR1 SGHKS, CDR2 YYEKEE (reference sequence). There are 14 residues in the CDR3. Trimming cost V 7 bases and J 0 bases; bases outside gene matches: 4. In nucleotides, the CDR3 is TGTGCCAGCCAAAGGGACAGTAGCAATCAGCCCCAGCATTTT. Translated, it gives CASQRDSSNQPQHF.

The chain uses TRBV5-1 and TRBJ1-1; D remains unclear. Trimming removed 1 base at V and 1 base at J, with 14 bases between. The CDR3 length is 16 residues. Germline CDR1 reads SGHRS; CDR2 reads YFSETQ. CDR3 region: CASSLQISIKNTEAFF. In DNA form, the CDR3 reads TGCGCCAGCAGCTTGCAGATCAGTATTAAGAACACTGAAGCTTTCTTT. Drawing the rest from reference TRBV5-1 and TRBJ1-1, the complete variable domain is KAGVTQTPRYLIKTRGQQVTLSCSPISGHRSVSWYQQTPGQGLQFLFEYFSETQRNKGNFPGRFSGRQFSNSRSEMNVSTLELGDSALYLCASSLQISIKNTEAFFGQGTRLTVV.

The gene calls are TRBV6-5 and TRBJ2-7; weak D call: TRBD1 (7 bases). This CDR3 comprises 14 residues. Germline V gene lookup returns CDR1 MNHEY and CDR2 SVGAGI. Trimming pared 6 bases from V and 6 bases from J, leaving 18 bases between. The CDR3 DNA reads TGTGCCAGCAGGCCTCCTCGACAGGGAGGCGAGCAGTACTTC. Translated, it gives CASRPPRQGGEQYF.

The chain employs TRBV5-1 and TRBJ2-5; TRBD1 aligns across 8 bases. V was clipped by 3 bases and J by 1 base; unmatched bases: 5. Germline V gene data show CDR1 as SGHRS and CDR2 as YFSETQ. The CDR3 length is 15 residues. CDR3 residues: CASSSRQGPQETQYF. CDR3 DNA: TGCGCCAGCAGCTCTAGACAGGGGCCCCAAGAGACCCAGTACTTC.

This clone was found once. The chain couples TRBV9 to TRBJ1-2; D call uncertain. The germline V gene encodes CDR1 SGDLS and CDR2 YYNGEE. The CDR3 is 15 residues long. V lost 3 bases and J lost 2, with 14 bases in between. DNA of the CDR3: TGTGCCAGCAGCGCCGAGGCAGATAAAAACTATGGCTACACCTTC. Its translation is CASSAEADKNYGYTF.

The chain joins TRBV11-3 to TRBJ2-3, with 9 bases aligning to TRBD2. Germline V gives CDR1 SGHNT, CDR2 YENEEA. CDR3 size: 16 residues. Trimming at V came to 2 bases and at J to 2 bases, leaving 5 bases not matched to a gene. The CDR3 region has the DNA TGTGCCAGCAGCTTAAGAGCGGGGGGTTACACAGATACGCAGTATTTT. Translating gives CASSLRAGGYTDTQYF.

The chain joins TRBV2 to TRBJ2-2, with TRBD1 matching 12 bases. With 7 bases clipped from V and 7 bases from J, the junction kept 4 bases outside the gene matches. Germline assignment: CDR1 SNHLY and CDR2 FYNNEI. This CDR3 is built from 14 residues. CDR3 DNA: TGTGCCAGCAAGGGACAGGGGGCTGTCGGGGAGCTGTTTTTT. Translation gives CASKGQGAVGELFF.

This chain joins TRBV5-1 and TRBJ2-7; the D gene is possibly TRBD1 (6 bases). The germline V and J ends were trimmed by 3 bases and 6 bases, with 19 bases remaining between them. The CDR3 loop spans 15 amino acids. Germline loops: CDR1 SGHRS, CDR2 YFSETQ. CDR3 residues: CASSWGREGGTEQYF. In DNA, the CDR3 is TGCGCCAGCAGCTGGGGCAGGGAAGGGGGAACCGAGCAGTACTTC. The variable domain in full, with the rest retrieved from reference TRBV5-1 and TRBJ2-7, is KAGVTQTPRYLIKTRGQQVTLSCSPISGHRSVSWYQQTPGQGLQFLFEYFSETQRNKGNFPGRFSGRQFSNSRSEMNVSTLELGDSALYLCASSWGREGGTEQYFGPGTRLTVT.

CDR3 nucleotide sequence: TGCAGCGTTGGCTACGGGATCGAAAAACTGTTTTTT. Its protein product is CSVGYGIEKLFF. The chain has TRBV29-1 and TRBJ1-4; the D is unclear. V shed 4 bases and J shed 8 bases, with 11 bases lying between them. Per germline, CDR1 SQVTM and CDR2 ANQGSEA. This CDR3 has 12 residues.

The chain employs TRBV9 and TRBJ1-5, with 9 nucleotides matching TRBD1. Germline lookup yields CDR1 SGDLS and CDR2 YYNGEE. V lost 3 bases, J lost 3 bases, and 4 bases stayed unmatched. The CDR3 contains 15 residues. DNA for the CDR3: TGTGCCAGCAGCGAGGGACAGGGATACAATCAGCCCCAGCATTTT. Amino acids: CASSEGQGYNQPQHF.

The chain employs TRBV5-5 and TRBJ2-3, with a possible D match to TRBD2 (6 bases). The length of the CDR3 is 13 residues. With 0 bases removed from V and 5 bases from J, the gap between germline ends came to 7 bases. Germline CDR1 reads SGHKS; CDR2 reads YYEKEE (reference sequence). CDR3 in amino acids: CASSLVGGDTQYF. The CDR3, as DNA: TGTGCCAGCAGCTTGGTCGGGGGAGATACGCAGTATTTT.

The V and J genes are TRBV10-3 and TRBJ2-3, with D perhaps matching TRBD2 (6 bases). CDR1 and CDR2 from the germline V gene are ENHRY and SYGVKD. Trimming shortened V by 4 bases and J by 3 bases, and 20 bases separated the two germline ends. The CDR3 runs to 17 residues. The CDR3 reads CAISGAYHQTSTDTQYF. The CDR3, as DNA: TGTGCCATCAGTGGCGCGTATCACCAGACTAGTACAGATACGCAGTATTTT.

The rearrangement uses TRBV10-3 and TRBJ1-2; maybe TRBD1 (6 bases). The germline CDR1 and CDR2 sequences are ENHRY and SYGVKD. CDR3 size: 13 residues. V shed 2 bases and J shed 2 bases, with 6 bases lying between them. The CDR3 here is CAISETGNYGYTF. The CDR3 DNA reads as TGTGCCATCAGTGAGACAGGGAACTATGGCTACACCTTC.

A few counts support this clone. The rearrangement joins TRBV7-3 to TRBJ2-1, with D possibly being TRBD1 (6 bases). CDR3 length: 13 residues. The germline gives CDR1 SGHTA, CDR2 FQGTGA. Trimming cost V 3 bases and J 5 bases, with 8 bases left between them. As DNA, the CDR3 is TGTGCCAGCAGCTTTTACAGGGACAATGAGCAGTTCTTC. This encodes CASSFYRDNEQFF.

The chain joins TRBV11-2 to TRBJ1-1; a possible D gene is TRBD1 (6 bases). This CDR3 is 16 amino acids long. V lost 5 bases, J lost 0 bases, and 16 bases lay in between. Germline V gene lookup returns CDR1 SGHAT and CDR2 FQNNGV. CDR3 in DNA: TGTGCCAGCAGCCGCGGACAGCCCGGCATGAACACTGAAGCTTTCTTT. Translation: CASSRGQPGMNTEAFF.

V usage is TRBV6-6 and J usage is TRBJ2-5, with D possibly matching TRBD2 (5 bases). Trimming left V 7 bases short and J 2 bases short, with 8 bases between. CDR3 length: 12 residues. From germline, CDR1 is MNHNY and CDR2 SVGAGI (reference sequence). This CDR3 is CASKGGQETQYF. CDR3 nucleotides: TGTGCCAGCAAAGGAGGACAAGAGACCCAGTACTTC.

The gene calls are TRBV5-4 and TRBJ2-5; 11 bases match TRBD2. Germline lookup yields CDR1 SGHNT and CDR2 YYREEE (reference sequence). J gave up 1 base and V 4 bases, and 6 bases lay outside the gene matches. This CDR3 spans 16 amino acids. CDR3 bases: TGTGCCAGCAGCGATCCGGGACTAGCGGCCCAAGAGACCCAGTACTTC. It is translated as CASSDPGLAAQETQYF.

The CDR3 loop reads CASRLQKNNTF. As DNA, the CDR3 is TGTGCCAGCAGGTTGCAGAAAAATAACACCTTC. The V call is TRBV7-2, the J call TRBJ1-2; D is undetermined. Germline CDR1 SGHTA, CDR2 FQGNSA. The CDR3 length is 11 residues. With 6 bases removed from V and 12 bases from J, the gap between germline ends came to 14 bases. Full variable domain (rest looked up from reference TRBV7-2 and TRBJ1-2): GAGVSQSPSNKVTEKGKDVELRCDPISGHTALYWYRQSLGQGLEFLIYFQGNSAPDKSGLPSDRFSAERTGGSVSTLTIQRTQQEDSAVYLCASRLQKNNTFGSGTRLTVV.

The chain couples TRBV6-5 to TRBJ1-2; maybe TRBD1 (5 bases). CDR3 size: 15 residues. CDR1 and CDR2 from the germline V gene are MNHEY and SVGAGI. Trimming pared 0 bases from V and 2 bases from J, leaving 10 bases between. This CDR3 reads CASSYSRDSNYGYTF. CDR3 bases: TGTGCCAGCAGTTACTCTAGAGACAGCAACTATGGCTACACCTTC.

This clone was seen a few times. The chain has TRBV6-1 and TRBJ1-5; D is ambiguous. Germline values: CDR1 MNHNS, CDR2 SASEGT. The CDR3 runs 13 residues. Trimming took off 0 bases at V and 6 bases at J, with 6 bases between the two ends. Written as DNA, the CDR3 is TGTGCCAGCAGTGAAGCAGGGAGTCAGCCCCAGCATTTT. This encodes CASSEAGSQPQHF.

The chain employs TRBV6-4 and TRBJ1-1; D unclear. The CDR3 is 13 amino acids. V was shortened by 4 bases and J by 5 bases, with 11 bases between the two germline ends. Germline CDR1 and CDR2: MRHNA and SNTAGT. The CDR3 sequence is CASSVSIQTEAFF. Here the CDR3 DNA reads TGTGCCAGCAGTGTATCCATTCAGACTGAAGCTTTCTTT.